The clone carrying this T cell receptor beta chain has a count of ten or more. Amplification of TCR alpha and beta CDR3 regions from RNA used iRepertoire nested multiplex PCR. TCRdb recomputed calls from the multiplex PCR reads with MiXCR, one row per CDR3 protein. The sample carries roughly 100,000 distinct CDR3 sequences, around 28% recorded once. The sample comes from a study of glioma-infiltrating T cells. There are 14 residues in the CDR3. The germline V gene encodes CDR1 SGHVS and CDR2 FQNEAQ. Trimming pared 5 bases from V and 5 bases from J, leaving 15 bases between. The V call is TRBV7-8, the J call TRBJ1-1; maybe TRBD1 (6 bases). The specimen sequenced was glioma tissue, nonneoplastic brain tissue, or PBMCs (not recorded which). The source is a human donor with low-grade glioma or glioblastoma, undergoing nonglioma brain surgery, or in good health (not recorded which). The CDR3 spells CASSPGQRRTEAFF. CDR3 in DNA: TGTGCCAGCAGCCCCGGACAGAGGAGGACTGAAGCTTTCTTT.